This T cell receptor beta chain is from a study of naive and memory T cell subsets. Study-wide findings and caveats: The RNA method is potentially sensitive to activation and differentiation changes.

Four PCR rounds used nested alpha and beta constant region primers plus the SP2 primer. Reverse transcription of blood and skin TCR RNA was primed at alpha and beta constant regions. From the 5' RACE reads, TCRdb called clonotypes with MiXCR, one entry per CDR3 protein. The sample lists 55,000 to 65,000 distinct CDR3 sequences, around 8% occurring once. As concerns this clonotype: Antigen: not known.

TCR cDNA received a 3' ligated oligonucleotide that carried a UMI. RNA was extracted from less than 3 ml of whole blood of healthy adults. Reverse transcription used DNase-treated unsorted total RNA, aiming for roughly 1 to 1,100 ng. The TCR comes from a female donor in good health.

DNA of the CDR3: TGTGCCAGCAGCCAAGCCGTGGCTAGCGGGAGAGATACGCAGTATTTT. It is translated as CASSQAVASGRDTQYF. The chain recombines TRBV7-8 with TRBJ2-3; 10 positions agree with TRBD2. Germline V gene sequence: CDR1 SGHVS, CDR2 FQNEAQ. The CDR3 consists of 16 residues. With V trimmed by 5 bases and J by 5 bases, 10 bases remained unmatched.